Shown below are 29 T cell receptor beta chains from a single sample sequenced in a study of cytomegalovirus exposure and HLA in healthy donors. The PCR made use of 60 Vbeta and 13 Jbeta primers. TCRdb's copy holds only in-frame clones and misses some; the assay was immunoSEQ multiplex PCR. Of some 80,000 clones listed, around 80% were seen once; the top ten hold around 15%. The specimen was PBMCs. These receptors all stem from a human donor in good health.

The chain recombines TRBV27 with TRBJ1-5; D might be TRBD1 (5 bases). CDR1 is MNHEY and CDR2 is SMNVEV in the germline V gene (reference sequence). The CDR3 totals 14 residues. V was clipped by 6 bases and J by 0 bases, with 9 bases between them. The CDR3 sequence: CASRVQGSNQPQHF. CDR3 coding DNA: TGTGCCAGCAGGGTGCAGGGTAGCAATCAGCCCCAGCATTTT.

The CDR3, as DNA: TGTGCCAGCAGCGCCTCGGTTAACTATGGCTACACCTTC. This encodes CASSASVNYGYTF. The J gene is TRBJ1-2, the V gene TRBV9; D is unresolved. Germline values: CDR1 SGDLS, CDR2 YYNGEE. The CDR3 has 13 amino acids. Trimming removed 3 bases from V and 1 base from J, with 7 bases in between.

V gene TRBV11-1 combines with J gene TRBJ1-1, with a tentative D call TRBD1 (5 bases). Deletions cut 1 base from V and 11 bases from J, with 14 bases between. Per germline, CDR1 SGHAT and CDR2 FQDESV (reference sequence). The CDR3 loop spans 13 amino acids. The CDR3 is CASSLGGGNWAFF. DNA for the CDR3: TGTGCCAGCAGCTTAGGGGGCGGTAACTGGGCTTTCTTT.

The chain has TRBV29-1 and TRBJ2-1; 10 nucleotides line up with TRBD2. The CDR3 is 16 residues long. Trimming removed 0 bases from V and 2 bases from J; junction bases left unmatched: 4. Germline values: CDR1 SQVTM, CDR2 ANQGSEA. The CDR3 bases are TGCAGCGTTGAAGATAACAGCGGGGGGGCCTACAATGAGCAGTTCTTC. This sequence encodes CSVEDNSGGAYNEQFF.

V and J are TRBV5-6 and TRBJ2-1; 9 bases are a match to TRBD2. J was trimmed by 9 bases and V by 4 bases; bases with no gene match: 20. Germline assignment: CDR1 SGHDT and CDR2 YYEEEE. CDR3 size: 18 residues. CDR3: CASSGQDSGGGRLGEQFF. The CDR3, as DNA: TGTGCCAGCAGCGGACAGGATAGCGGGGGTGGGCGACTGGGTGAGCAGTTCTTC.

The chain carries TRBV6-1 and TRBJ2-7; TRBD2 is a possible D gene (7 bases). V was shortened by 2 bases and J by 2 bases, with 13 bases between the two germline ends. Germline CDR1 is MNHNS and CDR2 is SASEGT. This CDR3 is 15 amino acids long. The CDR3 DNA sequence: TGTGCCAGCAGTGAATGGGGCGGGGGCACCTACGAGCAGTACTTC. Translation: CASSEWGGGTYEQYF.

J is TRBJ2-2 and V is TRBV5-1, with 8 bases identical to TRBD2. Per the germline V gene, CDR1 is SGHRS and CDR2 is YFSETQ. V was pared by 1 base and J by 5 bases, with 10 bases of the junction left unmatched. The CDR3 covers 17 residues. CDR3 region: CASSLSRLAGWTGELFF. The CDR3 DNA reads TGCGCCAGCAGCTTGTCAAGGCTAGCGGGCTGGACCGGGGAGCTGTTTTTT.

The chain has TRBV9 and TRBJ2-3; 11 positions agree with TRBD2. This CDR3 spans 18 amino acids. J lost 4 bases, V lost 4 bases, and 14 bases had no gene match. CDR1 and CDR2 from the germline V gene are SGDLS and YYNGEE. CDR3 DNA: TGTGCCAGCAGCCCTACGACCCTAGCGGGGGGTACCGCAGATACGCAGTATTTT. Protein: CASSPTTLAGGTADTQYF.

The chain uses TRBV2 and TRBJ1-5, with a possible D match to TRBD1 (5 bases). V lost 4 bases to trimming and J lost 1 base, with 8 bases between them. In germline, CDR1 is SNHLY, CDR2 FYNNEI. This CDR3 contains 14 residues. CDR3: CASSVGQSNQPQHF. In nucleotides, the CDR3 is TGTGCCAGCAGTGTTGGACAAAGCAATCAGCCCCAGCATTTT.

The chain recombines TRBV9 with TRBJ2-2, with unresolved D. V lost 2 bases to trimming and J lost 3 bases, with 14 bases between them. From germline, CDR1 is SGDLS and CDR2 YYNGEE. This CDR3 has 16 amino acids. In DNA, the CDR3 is TGTGCCAGCAGCGTCGCGGCCCCCCGGGACACCGGGGAGCTGTTTTTT. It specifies CASSVAAPRDTGELFF.

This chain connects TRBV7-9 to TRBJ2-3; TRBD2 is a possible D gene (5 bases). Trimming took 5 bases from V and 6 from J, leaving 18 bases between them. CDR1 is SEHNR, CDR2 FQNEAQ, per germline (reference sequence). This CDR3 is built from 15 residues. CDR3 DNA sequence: TGTGCCAGCAGCCCTACCATGATTGGCGGGGATACGCAGTATTTT. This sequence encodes CASSPTMIGGDTQYF.

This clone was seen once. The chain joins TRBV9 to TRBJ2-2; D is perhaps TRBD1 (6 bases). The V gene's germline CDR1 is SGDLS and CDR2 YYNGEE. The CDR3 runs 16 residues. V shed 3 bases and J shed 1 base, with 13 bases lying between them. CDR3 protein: CASSATGTLNTGELFF. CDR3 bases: TGTGCCAGCAGCGCAACCGGGACACTGAACACCGGGGAGCTGTTTTTT. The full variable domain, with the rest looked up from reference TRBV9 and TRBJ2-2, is DSGVTQTPKHLITATGQRVTLRCSPRSGDLSVYWYQQSLDQGLQFLIQYYNGEERAKGNILERFSAQQFPDLHSELNLSSLELGDSALYFCASSATGTLNTGELFFGEGSRLTVL.

The CDR3 DNA reads as TGTGCTAGTGGTTTGGTCCCGGGACAGCCGACCGGGGAGCTGTTTTTT. It is translated as CASGLVPGQPTGELFF. The chain joins TRBV12-5 to TRBJ2-2, with 7 bases fitting TRBD1. Germline CDR1 and CDR2: LGHNT and FRNRAP. This CDR3 spans 16 amino acids. The J segment lost 5 bases and the V segment lost 0 bases, leaving 6 bases of the junction unmatched. The whole variable domain, filled in from reference TRBV12-5 and TRBJ2-2, reads DARVTQTPRHKVTEMGQEVTMRCQPILGHNTVFWYRQTMMQGLELLAYFRNRAPLDDSGMPKDRFSAEMPDATLATLKIQPSEPRDSAVYFCASGLVPGQPTGELFFGEGSRLTVL.

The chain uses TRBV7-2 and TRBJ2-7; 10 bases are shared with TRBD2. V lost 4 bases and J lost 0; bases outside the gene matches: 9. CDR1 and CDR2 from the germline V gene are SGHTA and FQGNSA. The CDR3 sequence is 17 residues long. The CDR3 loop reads CASSSLAGVLSSYEQYF. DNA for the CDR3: TGTGCCAGCAGCTCGCTAGCGGGAGTCCTGAGCTCCTACGAGCAGTACTTC.

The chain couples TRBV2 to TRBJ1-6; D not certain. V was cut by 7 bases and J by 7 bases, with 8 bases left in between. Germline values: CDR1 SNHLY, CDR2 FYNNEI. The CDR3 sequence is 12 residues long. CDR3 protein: CASTEVNSPLHF. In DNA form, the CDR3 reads TGTGCCAGCACGGAGGTAAATTCACCCCTCCACTTT.

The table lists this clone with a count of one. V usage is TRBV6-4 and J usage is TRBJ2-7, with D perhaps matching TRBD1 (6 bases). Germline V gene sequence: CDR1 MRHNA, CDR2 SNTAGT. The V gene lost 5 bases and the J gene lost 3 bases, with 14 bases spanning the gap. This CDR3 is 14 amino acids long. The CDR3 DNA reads TGTGCCAGCAGTTACGAAAAACAGGGCTACGAGCAGTACTTC. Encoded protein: CASSYEKQGYEQYF.

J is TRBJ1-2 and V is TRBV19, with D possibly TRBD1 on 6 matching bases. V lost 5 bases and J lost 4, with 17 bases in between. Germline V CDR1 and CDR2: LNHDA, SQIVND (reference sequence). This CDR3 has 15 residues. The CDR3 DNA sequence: TGTGCCAGTAGTCTCGGGACACGCAACCTCTATGGCTACACCTTC. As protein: CASSLGTRNLYGYTF.

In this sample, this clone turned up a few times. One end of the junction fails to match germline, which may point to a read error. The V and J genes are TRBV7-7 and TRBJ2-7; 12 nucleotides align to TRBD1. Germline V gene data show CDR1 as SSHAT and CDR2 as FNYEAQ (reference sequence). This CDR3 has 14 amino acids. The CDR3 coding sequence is TGTGCTAGCAGCTCGGGACAGGGGGCTGGCGAGCAGTACTTC. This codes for CASSSGQGAGEQYF.

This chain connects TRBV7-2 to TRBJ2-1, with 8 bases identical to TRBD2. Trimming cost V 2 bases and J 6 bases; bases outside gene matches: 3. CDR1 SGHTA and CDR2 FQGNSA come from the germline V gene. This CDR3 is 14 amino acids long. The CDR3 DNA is TGTGCCAGCAGCTTAACTAGCGGCTCCAATGAGCAGTTCTTC. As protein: CASSLTSGSNEQFF.

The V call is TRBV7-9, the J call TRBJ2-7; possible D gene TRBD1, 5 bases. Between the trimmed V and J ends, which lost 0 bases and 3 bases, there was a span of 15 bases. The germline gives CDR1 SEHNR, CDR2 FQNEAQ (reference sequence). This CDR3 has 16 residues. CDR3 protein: CASSLAPDKGNYEQYF. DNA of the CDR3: TGTGCCAGCAGCTTAGCCCCGGACAAGGGGAACTACGAGCAGTACTTC.

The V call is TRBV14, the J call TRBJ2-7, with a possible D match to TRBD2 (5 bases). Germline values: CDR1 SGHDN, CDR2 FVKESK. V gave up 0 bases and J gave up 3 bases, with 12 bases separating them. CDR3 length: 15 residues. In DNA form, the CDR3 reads TGTGCCAGCAGCCAAGATCCTTCAGACTACTACGAGCAGTACTTC. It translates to CASSQDPSDYYEQYF.

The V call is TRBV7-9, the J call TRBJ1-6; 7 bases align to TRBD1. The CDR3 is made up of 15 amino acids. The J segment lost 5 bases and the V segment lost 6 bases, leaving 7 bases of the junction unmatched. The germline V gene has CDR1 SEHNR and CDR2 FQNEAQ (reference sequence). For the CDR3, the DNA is TGTGCCAGCAGTCATACGGGACAGCATAATTCACCCCTCCACTTT. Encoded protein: CASSHTGQHNSPLHF.

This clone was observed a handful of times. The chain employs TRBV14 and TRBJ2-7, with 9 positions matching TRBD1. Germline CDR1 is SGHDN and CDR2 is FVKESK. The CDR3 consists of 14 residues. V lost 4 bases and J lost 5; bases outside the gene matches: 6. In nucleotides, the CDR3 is TGTGCCAGCAGCCTCGGACAGGGGTTCCACGAGCAGTACTTC. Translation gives CASSLGQGFHEQYF. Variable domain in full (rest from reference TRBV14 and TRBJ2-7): EAGVTQFPSHSVIEKGQTVTLRCDPISGHDNLYWYRRVMGKEIKFLLHFVKESKQDESGMPNNRFLAERTGGTYSTLKVQPAELEDSGVYFCASSLGQGFHEQYFGPGTRLTVT.

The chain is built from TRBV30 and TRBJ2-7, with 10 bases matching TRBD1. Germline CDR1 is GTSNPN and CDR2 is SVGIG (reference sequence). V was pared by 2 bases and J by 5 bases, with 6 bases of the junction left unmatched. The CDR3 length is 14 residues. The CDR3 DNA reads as TGTGCCTGGAGTACCGGGACAGGGGATGACGAGCAGTACTTC. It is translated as CAWSTGTGDDEQYF.

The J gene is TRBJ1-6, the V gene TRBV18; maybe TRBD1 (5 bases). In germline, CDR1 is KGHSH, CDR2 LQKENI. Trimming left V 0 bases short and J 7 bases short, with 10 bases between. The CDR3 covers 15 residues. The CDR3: CASSPPRGINSPLHF. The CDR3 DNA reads TGTGCCAGCTCACCACCGCGGGGGATCAATTCACCCCTCCACTTT.

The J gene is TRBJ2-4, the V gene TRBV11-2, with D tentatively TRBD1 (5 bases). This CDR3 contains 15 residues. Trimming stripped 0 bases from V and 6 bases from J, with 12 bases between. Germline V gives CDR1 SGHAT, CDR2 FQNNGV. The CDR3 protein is CASSLEGLSGNIQYF. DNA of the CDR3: TGTGCCAGCAGCTTAGAGGGGCTAAGTGGAAACATTCAGTACTTC.

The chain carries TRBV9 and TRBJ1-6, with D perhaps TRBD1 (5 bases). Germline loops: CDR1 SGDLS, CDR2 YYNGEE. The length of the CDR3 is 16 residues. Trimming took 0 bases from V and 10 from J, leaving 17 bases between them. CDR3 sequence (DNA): TGTGCCAGCAGCGTAGACGGCAGGGCGGTACGGTCACCCCTCCACTTT. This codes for CASSVDGRAVRSPLHF.

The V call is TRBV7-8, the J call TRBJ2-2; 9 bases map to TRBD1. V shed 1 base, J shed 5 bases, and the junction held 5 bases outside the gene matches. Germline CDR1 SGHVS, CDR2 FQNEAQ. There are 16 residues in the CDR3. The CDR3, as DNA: TGTGCCAGCAGCTTAGGCACAGGGGGCAGGACCGGGGAGCTGTTTTTT. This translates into CASSLGTGGRTGELFF.

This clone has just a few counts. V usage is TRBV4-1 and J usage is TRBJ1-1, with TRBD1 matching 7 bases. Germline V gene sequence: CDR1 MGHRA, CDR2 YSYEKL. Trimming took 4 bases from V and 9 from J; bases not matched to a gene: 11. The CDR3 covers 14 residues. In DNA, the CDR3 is TGCGCCAGCAGCCTAACGCGGGACAGCATACAAGCTTTCTTT. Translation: CASSLTRDSIQAFF.